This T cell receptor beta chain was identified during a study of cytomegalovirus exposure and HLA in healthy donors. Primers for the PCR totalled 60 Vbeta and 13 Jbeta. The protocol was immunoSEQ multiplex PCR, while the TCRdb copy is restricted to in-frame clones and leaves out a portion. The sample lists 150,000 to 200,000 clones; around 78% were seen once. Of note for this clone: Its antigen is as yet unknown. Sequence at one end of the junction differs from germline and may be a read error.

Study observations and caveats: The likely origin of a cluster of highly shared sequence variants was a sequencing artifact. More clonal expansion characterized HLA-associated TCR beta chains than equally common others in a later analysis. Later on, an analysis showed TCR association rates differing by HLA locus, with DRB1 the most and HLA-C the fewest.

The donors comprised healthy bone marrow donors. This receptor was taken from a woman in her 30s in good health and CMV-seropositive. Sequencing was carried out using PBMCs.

CDR3 protein: CASSSTGPNGLTF. The CDR3, as DNA: TGTGCCAGCAGTTCGACAGGCCCCAACGGCCTGACTTTC. The chain couples TRBV28 to TRBJ2-6; a weak D match, TRBD1 (6 bases). In germline, CDR1 is MDHEN, CDR2 SYDVKM. The CDR3 runs to 13 residues.